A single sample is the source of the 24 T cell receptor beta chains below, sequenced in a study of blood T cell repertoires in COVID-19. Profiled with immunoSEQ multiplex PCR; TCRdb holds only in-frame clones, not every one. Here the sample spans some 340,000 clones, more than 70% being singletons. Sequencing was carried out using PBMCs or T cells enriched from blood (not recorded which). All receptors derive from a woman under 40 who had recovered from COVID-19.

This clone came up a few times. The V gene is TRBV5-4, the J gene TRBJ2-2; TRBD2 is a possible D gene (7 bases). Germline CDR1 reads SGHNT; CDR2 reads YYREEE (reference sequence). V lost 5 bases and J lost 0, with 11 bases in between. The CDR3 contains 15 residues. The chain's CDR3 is CASRAGATNTGELFF. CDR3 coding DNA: TGTGCCAGCAGGGCGGGGGCTACGAACACCGGGGAGCTGTTTTTT.

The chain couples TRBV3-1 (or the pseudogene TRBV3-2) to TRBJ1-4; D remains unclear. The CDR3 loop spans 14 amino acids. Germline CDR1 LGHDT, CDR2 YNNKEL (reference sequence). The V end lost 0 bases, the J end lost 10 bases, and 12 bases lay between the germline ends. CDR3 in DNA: TGTGCCAGCAGCCAAGAGTACCTTTCCGGAAAACTGTTTTTT. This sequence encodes CASSQEYLSGKLFF.

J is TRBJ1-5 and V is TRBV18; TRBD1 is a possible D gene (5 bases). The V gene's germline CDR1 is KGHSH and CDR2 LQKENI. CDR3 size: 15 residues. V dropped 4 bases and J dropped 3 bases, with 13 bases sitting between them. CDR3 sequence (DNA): TGTGCCAGCTCACGACAGAGAGAAAACAATCAGCCCCAGCATTTT. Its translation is CASSRQRENNQPQHF.

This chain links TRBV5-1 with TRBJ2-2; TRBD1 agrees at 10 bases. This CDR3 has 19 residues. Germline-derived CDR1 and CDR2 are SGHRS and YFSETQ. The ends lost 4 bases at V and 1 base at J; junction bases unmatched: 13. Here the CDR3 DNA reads TGCGCCAGCAGCCCAACAGGACAGGGGGTAATTAGGAACACCGGGGAGCTGTTTTTT. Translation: CASSPTGQGVIRNTGELFF.

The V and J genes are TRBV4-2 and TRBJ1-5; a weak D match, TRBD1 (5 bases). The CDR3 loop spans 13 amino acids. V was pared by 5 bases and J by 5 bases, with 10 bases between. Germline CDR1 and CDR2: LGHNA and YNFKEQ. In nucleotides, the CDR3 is TGTGCCAGCAGCGGCGCGGGGGATCAGCCCCAGCATTTT. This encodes CASSGAGDQPQHF.

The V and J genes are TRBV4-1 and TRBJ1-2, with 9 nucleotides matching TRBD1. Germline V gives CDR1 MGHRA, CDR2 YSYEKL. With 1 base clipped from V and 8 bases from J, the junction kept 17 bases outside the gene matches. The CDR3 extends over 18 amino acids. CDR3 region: CASSQAVGADRGRGGYTF. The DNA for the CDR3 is TGCGCCAGCAGCCAAGCCGTGGGAGCGGACAGGGGAAGGGGAGGCTACACCTTC.

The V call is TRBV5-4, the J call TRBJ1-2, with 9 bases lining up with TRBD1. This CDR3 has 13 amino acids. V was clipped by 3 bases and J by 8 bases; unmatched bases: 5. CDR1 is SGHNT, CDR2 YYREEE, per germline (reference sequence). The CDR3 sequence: CASSSDRGDGYTF. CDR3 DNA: TGTGCCAGCAGCTCAGACAGGGGGGACGGCTACACCTTC. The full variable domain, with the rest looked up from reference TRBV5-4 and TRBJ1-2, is ETGVTQSPTHLIKTRGQQVTLRCSSQSGHNTVSWYQQALGQGPQFIFQYYREEENGRGNFPPRFSGLQFPNYSSELNVNALELDDSALYLCASSSDRGDGYTFGSGTRLTVV.

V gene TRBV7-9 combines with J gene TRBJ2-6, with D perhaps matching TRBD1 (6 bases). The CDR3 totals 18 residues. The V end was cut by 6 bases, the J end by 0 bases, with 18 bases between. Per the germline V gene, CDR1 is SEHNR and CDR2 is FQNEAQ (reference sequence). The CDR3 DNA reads TGTGCCAGCAGGCCAACGACAGGACCCACCTCTGGGGCCAACGTCCTGACTTTC. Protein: CASRPTTGPTSGANVLTF.

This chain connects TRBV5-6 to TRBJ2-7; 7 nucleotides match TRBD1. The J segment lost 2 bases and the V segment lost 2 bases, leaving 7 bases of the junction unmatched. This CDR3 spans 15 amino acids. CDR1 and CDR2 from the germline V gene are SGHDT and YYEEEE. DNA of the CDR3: TGTGCCAGCAGCTTACAGGGGCGCATCGCCTACGAGCAGTACTTC. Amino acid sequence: CASSLQGRIAYEQYF.

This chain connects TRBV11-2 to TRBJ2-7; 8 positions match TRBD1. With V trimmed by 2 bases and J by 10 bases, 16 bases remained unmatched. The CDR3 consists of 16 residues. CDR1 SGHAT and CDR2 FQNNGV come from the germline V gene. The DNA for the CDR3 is TGTGCCAGCAGCTTATTGGGGCAGGGGGCTGTCAGCGCTCAGTACTTC. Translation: CASSLLGQGAVSAQYF.

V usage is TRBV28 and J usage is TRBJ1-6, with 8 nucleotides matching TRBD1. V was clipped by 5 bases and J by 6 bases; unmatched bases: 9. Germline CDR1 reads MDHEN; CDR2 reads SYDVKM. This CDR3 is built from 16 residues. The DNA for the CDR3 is TGTGCCAGCAGTGCCACGACAGGGGCACCTAATTCACCCCTCCACTTT. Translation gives CASSATTGAPNSPLHF.

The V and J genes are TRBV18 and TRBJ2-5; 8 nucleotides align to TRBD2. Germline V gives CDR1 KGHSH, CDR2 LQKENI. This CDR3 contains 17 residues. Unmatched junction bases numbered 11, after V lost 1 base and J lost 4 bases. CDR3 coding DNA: TGTGCCAGCTCACCACTAGCGGGGCCCCCGAGGGGAGAGACCCAGTACTTC. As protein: CASSPLAGPPRGETQYF.

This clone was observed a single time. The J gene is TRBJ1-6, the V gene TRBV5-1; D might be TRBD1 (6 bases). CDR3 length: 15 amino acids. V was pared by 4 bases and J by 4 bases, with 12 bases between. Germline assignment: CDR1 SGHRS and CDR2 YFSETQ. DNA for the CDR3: TGCGCCAGCAGCCTTCAAGGACAGTATAATTCACCCCTCCACTTT. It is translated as CASSLQGQYNSPLHF.

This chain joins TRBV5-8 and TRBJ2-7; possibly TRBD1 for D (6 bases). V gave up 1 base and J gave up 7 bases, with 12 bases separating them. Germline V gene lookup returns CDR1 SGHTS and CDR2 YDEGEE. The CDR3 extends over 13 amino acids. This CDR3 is CASSLIEGVEQYF. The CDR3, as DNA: TGTGCCAGCAGCTTGATTGAGGGGGTGGAGCAGTACTTC. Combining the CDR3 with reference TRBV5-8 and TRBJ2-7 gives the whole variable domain EAGVTQSPTHLIKTRGQQATLRCSPISGHTSVYWYQQALGLGLQFLLWYDEGEERNRGNFPPRFSGRQFPNYSSELNVNALELEDSALYLCASSLIEGVEQYFGPGTRLTVT.

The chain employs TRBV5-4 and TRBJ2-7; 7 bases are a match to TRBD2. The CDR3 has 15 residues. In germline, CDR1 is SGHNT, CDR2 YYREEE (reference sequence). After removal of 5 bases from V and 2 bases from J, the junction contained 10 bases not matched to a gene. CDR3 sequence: CASRRSGSGAYEQYF. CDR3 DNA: TGTGCCAGCAGACGATCCGGGAGCGGGGCCTACGAGCAGTACTTC. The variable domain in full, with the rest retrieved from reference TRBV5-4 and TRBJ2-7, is ETGVTQSPTHLIKTRGQQVTLRCSSQSGHNTVSWYQQALGQGPQFIFQYYREEENGRGNFPPRFSGLQFPNYSSELNVNALELDDSALYLCASRRSGSGAYEQYFGPGTRLTVT.

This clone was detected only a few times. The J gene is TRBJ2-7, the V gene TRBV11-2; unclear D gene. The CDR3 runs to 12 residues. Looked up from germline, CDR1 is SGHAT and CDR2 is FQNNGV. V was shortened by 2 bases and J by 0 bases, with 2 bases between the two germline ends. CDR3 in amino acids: CASSLLSYEQYF. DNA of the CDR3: TGTGCCAGCAGCTTACTCTCCTACGAGCAGTACTTC.

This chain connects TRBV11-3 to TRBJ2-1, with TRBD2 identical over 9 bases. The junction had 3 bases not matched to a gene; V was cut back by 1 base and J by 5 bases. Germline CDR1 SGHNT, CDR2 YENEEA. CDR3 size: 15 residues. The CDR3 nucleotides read TGTGCCAGCAGCTTAGGGACTAGCGAAGACAATGAGCAGTTCTTC. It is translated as CASSLGTSEDNEQFF.

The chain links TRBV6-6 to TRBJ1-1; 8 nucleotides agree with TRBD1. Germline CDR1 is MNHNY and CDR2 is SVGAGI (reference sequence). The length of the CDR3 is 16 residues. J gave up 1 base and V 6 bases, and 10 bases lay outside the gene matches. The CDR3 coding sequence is TGTGCCAGCAGCCCCCCCCGGACAGGGAGGAACACTGAAGCTTTCTTT. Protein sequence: CASSPPRTGRNTEAFF.

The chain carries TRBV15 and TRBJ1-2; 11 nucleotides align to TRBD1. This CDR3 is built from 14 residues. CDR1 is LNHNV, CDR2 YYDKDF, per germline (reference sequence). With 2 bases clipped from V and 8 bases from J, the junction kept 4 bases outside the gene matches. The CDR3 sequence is CATSRPGTGGGYTF. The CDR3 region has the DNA TGTGCCACCAGCAGACCCGGGACAGGGGGAGGCTACACCTTC.

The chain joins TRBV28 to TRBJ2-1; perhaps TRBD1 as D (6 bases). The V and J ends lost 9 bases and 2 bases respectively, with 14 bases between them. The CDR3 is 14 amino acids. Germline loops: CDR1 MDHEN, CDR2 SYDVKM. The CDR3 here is CASTGTPTYNEQFF. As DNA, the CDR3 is TGTGCCAGTACCGGGACACCGACCTACAATGAGCAGTTCTTC.

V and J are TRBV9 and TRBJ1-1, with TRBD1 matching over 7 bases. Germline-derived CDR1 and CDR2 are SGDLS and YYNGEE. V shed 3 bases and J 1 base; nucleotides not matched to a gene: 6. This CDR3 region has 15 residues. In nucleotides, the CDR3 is TGTGCCAGCAGCGGGACGGGACAGAAGAACACTGAAGCTTTCTTT. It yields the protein CASSGTGQKNTEAFF.

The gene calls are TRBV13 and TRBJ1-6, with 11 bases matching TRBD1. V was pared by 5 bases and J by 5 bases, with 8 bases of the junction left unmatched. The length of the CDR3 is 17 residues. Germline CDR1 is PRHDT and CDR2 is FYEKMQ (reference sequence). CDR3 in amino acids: CASSKDRGLPDNSPLHF. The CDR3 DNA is TGTGCCAGCAGCAAGGACAGGGGGCTACCTGATAATTCACCCCTCCACTTT.

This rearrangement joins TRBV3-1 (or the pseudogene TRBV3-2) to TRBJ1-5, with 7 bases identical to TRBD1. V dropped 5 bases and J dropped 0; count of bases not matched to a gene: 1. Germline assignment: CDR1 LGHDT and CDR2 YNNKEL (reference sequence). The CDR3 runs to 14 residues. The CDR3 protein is CASSDRDSNQPQHF. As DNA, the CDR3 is TGTGCCAGCAGCGACAGGGATAGCAATCAGCCCCAGCATTTT.

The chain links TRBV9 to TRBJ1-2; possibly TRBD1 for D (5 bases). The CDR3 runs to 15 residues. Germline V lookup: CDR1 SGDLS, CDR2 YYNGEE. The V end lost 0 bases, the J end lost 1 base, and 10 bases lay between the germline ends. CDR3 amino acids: CASSVGRGGNYGYTF. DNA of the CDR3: TGTGCCAGCAGCGTAGGCCGGGGGGGTAACTATGGCTACACCTTC.